Listed here are 31 T cell receptor beta chains from one sample, sequenced in a study of T cells after yellow fever vaccination. TCRdb re-derived calls from the 5' RACE reads in MiXCR, one entry per CDR3 protein. This repertoire shows over 300,000 distinct CDR3 sequences, around 6.8% found once; its top ten account for around 17%. The sample here was PBMCs, taken 35 to 50 days after the first yellow fever vaccination. These receptors came from a man younger than 35 who received the YFV17D yellow fever vaccine.

V is TRBV11-2 and J is TRBJ1-4, with D unresolved. This CDR3 is 18 amino acids long. CDR1 and CDR2 (germline): SGHAT, FQNNGV. V was clipped by 0 bases and J by 5 bases, with 19 bases between them. The CDR3 sequence: CASSLEGSRWRPNEKLFF. CDR3 sequence (DNA): TGTGCCAGCAGCTTAGAAGGATCGAGGTGGCGGCCCAATGAAAAACTGTTTTTT.

The chain couples TRBV7-2 to TRBJ2-7, with D perhaps assigned TRBD1 or TRBD2 (6 bases each). This CDR3 contains 15 residues. Germline V CDR1 and CDR2: SGHTA, FQGNSA. The ends were cut back, 5 bases at V and 6 bases at J, with 20 bases in the middle. The CDR3 sequence is CASSPARGRKGEQYF. CDR3 coding DNA: TGTGCCAGCAGCCCAGCACGGGGGCGTAAGGGCGAGCAGTACTTC.

There are many counts of this clonotype. The J gene is TRBJ1-2, the V gene TRBV7-2; the D gene is possibly TRBD1 (5 bases). With 2 bases removed from V and 2 bases from J, the gap between germline ends came to 12 bases. Germline loops: CDR1 SGHTA, CDR2 FQGNSA. There are 15 residues in the CDR3. The CDR3 bases are TGTGCCAGCAGCTTAACGGGGGTAGGGAACTATGGCTACACCTTC. Protein: CASSLTGVGNYGYTF.

The sample holds many counts of this clonotype. The genes are TRBV25-1 and TRBJ2-1; TRBD1 is a possible D gene (6 bases). The germline CDR1 and CDR2 sequences are MGHDK and SYGVNS. The CDR3 has 10 residues. V lost 7 bases and J 14 bases, leaving 12 bases between the germline ends. CDR3 in DNA: TGTGCCAGCATGTTGGACAGAGAGTTCTTC. Its protein product is CASMLDREFF.

The chain carries TRBV7-2 and TRBJ2-2; a weak D match, TRBD2 (7 bases). Germline CDR1 is SGHTA and CDR2 is FQGNSA. Trimming stripped 2 bases from V and 6 bases from J, with 13 bases between. This CDR3 region has 15 residues. The CDR3 protein is CASSLRGGAAGELFF. The CDR3 coding sequence is TGTGCCAGCAGCTTACGTGGGGGGGCCGCCGGGGAGCTGTTTTTT. Together with reference TRBV7-2 and TRBJ2-2, the CDR3 gives the full variable domain: GAGVSQSPSNKVTEKGKDVELRCDPISGHTALYWYRQSLGQGLEFLIYFQGNSAPDKSGLPSDRFSAERTGGSVSTLTIQRTQQEDSAVYLCASSLRGGAAGELFFGEGSRLTVL.

The table lists this clonotype with a few counts. The chain has TRBV11-1 and TRBJ2-6; a weak D match, TRBD2 (5 bases). The CDR3 runs 18 residues. The V gene's germline CDR1 is SGHAT and CDR2 FQDESV (reference sequence). The germline V and J ends were trimmed by 5 bases and 2 bases, with 19 bases remaining between them. This CDR3 is CASSPPTGMGAGANVLTF. CDR3 bases: TGTGCCAGCAGCCCCCCCACGGGGATGGGAGCTGGGGCCAACGTCCTGACTTTC.

Only a few counts were recorded for this clonotype. The V gene is TRBV23-1, the J gene TRBJ2-7; the match to TRBD2 covers 7 bases. TRBV23-1 counts as an open reading frame of uncertain function. The CDR3 spans 10 residues. The CDR3: CASSRRGTNV. CDR3 nucleotides: TGCGCCAGCAGCCGCCGTGGGACTAACGTC.

The gene calls are TRBV2 and TRBJ1-2, with D maybe TRBD1 (5 bases). This CDR3 contains 13 residues. Germline assignment: CDR1 SNHLY and CDR2 FYNNEI. Trimming pared 7 bases from V and 4 bases from J, leaving 13 bases between. The CDR3 DNA sequence: TGTGCCAGCAACGCGGACACTCCCTATGGCTACACCTTC. The encoded protein is CASNADTPYGYTF.

A few counts support this clonotype. The chain has TRBV7-2 and TRBJ2-3; 7 nucleotides agree with TRBD2. J gave up 1 base and V 5 bases, and 6 bases lay outside the gene matches. Germline assignment: CDR1 SGHTA and CDR2 FQGNSA. This CDR3 has 15 amino acids. CDR3 protein: CASSGGGFRTDTQYF. The DNA of the CDR3 is TGTGCCAGCAGCGGGGGGGGGTTTCGCACAGATACGCAGTATTTT.

V gene TRBV4-1 combines with J gene TRBJ1-6; D call uncertain. The CDR3 is 12 residues long. The V end lost 1 base, the J end lost 7 bases, and 2 bases lay between the germline ends. The germline V gene has CDR1 MGHRA and CDR2 YSYEKL. CDR3 protein: CASSQVNSPLHF. The DNA of the CDR3 is TGCGCCAGCAGCCAAGTAAATTCACCCCTCCACTTT.

This clonotype appeared many times. This chain uses TRBV6-4 with TRBJ1-3; D remains unclear. The CDR3 has 14 amino acids. V lost 10 bases and J lost 0, with 13 bases in between. Germline V gives CDR1 MRHNA, CDR2 SNTAGT. The CDR3 nucleotides read TGTGCCAACCCCGAGACCGCCTCTGGAAACACCATATATTTT. Translation gives CANPETASGNTIYF.

V is TRBV7-2 and J is TRBJ1-1; D not certain. The CDR3 has 13 amino acids. The germline gives CDR1 SGHTA, CDR2 FQGNSA. V was clipped by 1 base and J by 10 bases, with 13 bases between them. The CDR3 region is CASSLEVLDGAFF. CDR3 DNA sequence: TGTGCCAGCAGCTTAGAGGTCTTGGATGGAGCTTTCTTT.

This clonotype was seen a handful of times. V and J are TRBV6-5 and TRBJ1-3; D is uncertain. Trimming took 3 bases from V and 0 from J, leaving 9 bases between them. This CDR3 region has 15 residues. CDR1 is MNHEY, CDR2 SVGAGI, per germline. In DNA form, the CDR3 reads TGTGCCAGCAGTTATAACCTGAACTCTGGAAACACCATATATTTT. Its translation is CASSYNLNSGNTIYF.

This clonotype has ten or more counts. The rearrangement links TRBV6-2 or TRBV6-3 to TRBJ2-5; 9 bases are a match to TRBD2. The CDR3 sequence is 12 residues long. V lost 5 bases and J lost 5; bases outside the gene matches: 0. Germline V gene lookup returns CDR1 MNHEY and CDR2 SVGEGT. The CDR3 sequence is CASSGLAETQYF. CDR3 DNA sequence: TGTGCCAGCAGTGGACTAGCGGAGACCCAGTACTTC.

This clonotype has just a few counts. This chain links TRBV7-9 with TRBJ2-5; 12 positions agree with TRBD2. Germline V CDR1 and CDR2: SEHNR, FQNEAQ (reference sequence). V was pared by 5 bases and J by 2 bases, with 6 bases of the junction left unmatched. The CDR3 totals 16 residues. The CDR3 region is CASSPLAGGEQETQYF. The CDR3 DNA sequence: TGTGCCAGCAGCCCACTAGCGGGGGGAGAACAAGAGACCCAGTACTTC.

The chain joins TRBV7-9 to TRBJ2-1; TRBD2 matches 8 bases. Germline lookup yields CDR1 SEHNR and CDR2 FQNEAQ (reference sequence). This CDR3 has 17 amino acids. J gave up 5 bases and V 5 bases, and 14 bases lay outside the gene matches. CDR3 sequence (DNA): TGTGCCAGCAGCCCCTCCTGGGGTAGCGGGGCGAACAATGAGCAGTTCTTC. This translates into CASSPSWGSGANNEQFF.

This chain connects TRBV4-1 to TRBJ1-5; possible D gene TRBD1, 5 bases. This CDR3 region has 16 residues. Germline V gives CDR1 MGHRA, CDR2 YSYEKL. Trimming took 0 bases from V and 7 from J, leaving 16 bases between them. Written as DNA, the CDR3 is TGCGCCAGCAGCCAAGATTCCAGGGCTCTAGGACAGCCCCAGCATTTT. Its translation is CASSQDSRALGQPQHF.

This clonotype occurred many times. The chain carries TRBV23-1 and TRBJ2-3; the match to TRBD1 covers 9 bases. TRBV23-1 is marked as an open reading frame, function uncertain. The J segment lost 3 bases and the V segment lost 6 bases, leaving 10 bases of the junction unmatched. The CDR3 runs to 16 residues. For the CDR3, the DNA is TGCGCCAGCAGCGTGGAGGGGGACAGGGATACAGATACGCAGTATTTT. Protein sequence: CASSVEGDRDTDTQYF.

This clonotype was seen many times. The chain links TRBV6-1 to TRBJ2-2; no definite D call. The V end was cut by 6 bases, the J end by 0 bases, with 5 bases between. Germline V gene sequence: CDR1 MNHNS, CDR2 SASEGT. The CDR3 covers 13 residues. The CDR3 here is CASSRSNTGELFF. CDR3 bases: TGTGCCAGCAGCCGCTCGAACACCGGGGAGCTGTTTTTT.

In this sample, this clonotype turned up a few times. The rearrangement joins TRBV24-1 to TRBJ1-6, with D possibly being TRBD1 (6 bases). V was pared by 12 bases and J by 7 bases, with 15 bases between. The CDR3 runs to 13 residues. CDR1 is KGHDR and CDR2 is SFDVKD in the germline V gene. CDR3 region: CAVIQGGNSPLHF. CDR3 sequence (DNA): TGTGCCGTCATACAGGGTGGAAATTCACCCCTCCACTTT.

This clonotype was counted ten times or more. V usage is TRBV5-1 and J usage is TRBJ2-3; 7 bases line up with TRBD1. This CDR3 is built from 15 residues. The germline gives CDR1 SGHRS, CDR2 YFSETQ. V dropped 3 bases and J dropped 3; count of bases not matched to a gene: 7. The CDR3 spells CASSYRGLGTDTQYF. For the CDR3, the DNA is TGCGCCAGCAGCTACAGGGGATTGGGGACAGATACGCAGTATTTT.

This clonotype appeared many times. The V call is TRBV5-1, the J call TRBJ2-5; 9 bases align to TRBD2. V lost 5 bases to trimming and J lost 4 bases; unmatched junction nucleotides: 15. Germline CDR1 reads SGHRS; CDR2 reads YFSETQ. The CDR3 covers 17 residues. The CDR3 sequence: CASRPGLRGGGGETQYF. CDR3 nucleotides: TGCGCCAGCAGACCAGGTTTGCGGGGGGGCGGAGGAGAGACCCAGTACTTC.

This clonotype was seen repeatedly, ten times or more. The V call is TRBV6-2 or TRBV6-3, the J call TRBJ2-7; D not certain. Germline CDR1 and CDR2: MNHEY and SVGEGT. There are 12 residues in the CDR3. Trimming shortened V by 6 bases and J by 4 bases, and 10 bases separated the two germline ends. For the CDR3, the DNA is TGTGCCAGCAGCAGAGCGAGTTACGAGCAGTACGTC. It yields the protein CASSRASYEQYV.

This clonotype was counted at least ten times. The junction departs from germline at one end; a sequencing error may be responsible. This chain connects TRBV7-7 to TRBJ2-5; 8 bases match TRBD2. Germline CDR1 and CDR2: SSHAT and FNYEAQ (reference sequence). CDR3 length: 15 amino acids. The CDR3 sequence is CASSLGGGGQETQYF. CDR3 DNA sequence: TGTGCTAGCAGCCTGGGCGGCGGGGGGCAAGAGACCCAGTACTTC. Full variable domain (outside the CDR3, taken from reference TRBV7-7 and TRBJ2-5): GAGVSQSPRYKVTKRGQDVTLRCDPISSHATLYWYQQALGQGPEFLTYFNYEAQPDKSGLPSDRFSAERPEGSISTLTIQRTEQRDSAMYRCASSLGGGGQETQYFGPGTRLLVL.

The V call is TRBV5-1, the J call TRBJ1-2, with D unresolved. The germline gives CDR1 SGHRS, CDR2 YFSETQ. The ends were cut back, 0 bases at V and 2 bases at J, with 8 bases in the middle. This CDR3 is 14 amino acids long. CDR3 in amino acids: CASSLEAENYGYTF. The DNA for the CDR3 is TGCGCCAGCAGCTTGGAGGCAGAGAACTATGGCTACACCTTC.

The chain recombines TRBV20-1 with TRBJ1-6, with D perhaps matching TRBD1 (5 bases). Trimming pared 5 bases from V and 6 bases from J, leaving 17 bases between. The CDR3 is 15 residues long. Germline CDR1 DFQATT, CDR2 SNEGSKA (reference sequence). This chain's CDR3 is CSASIRQTFNSPLHF. CDR3 DNA sequence: TGCAGTGCTTCTATACGACAGACGTTTAATTCACCCCTCCACTTT.

There are a few counts of this clonotype. The chain links TRBV30 to TRBJ1-6; 8 bases are a match to TRBD1. The V and J ends lost 6 bases and 3 bases, in that order; junction bases with no gene match: 4. Germline lookup yields CDR1 GTSNPN and CDR2 SVGIG (reference sequence). This CDR3 comprises 14 residues. CDR3 DNA: TGTGCCTGCGAGACAGGGGACTATAATTCACCCCTCCACTTT. Protein sequence: CACETGDYNSPLHF.

This clonotype was detected only a few times. The chain combines TRBV21-1 with TRBJ1-1; whether TRBD1, the table's D call, matches the DNA was not checked. TRBV21-1 is termed a pseudogene. The CDR3 sequence is 14 residues long. CDR3 sequence: CASSKARQGTEAFF. In nucleotides, the CDR3 is TGTGCCAGCAGCAAAGCGCGGCAGGGCACTGAAGCTTTCTTT.

This CDR3 is CASSQGWGTDTQYF. CDR3 coding DNA: TGTGCCAGCTCGCAGGGCTGGGGCACAGATACGCAGTATTTT. The V gene is TRBV18, the J gene TRBJ2-3, with D perhaps matching TRBD1 (5 bases). This CDR3 contains 14 residues. Germline lookup yields CDR1 KGHSH and CDR2 LQKENI. Trimming removed 6 bases from V and 1 base from J, with 11 bases in between.

Only a few counts were recorded for this clonotype. The chain combines TRBV4-3 with TRBJ1-2, with TRBD1 matching over 7 bases. The CDR3 length is 19 residues. The germline V gene encodes CDR1 LGHNA and CDR2 YSLEER. The junction had 17 bases not matched to a gene; V was cut back by 0 bases and J by 4 bases. CDR3 region: CASSQDTGAGTVAGYGYTF. In DNA form, the CDR3 reads TGCGCCAGCAGCCAAGATACGGGAGCCGGGACAGTCGCGGGCTATGGCTACACCTTC.

This clonotype was observed a few times. The rearrangement joins TRBV7-2 to TRBJ2-5; D gene unclear. The CDR3 runs 13 residues. Germline values: CDR1 SGHTA, CDR2 FQGNSA. V gave up 3 bases and J gave up 2 bases, with 7 bases separating them. The CDR3 loop reads CASSFNQQETQYF. In DNA, the CDR3 is TGTGCCAGCAGCTTTAACCAGCAAGAGACCCAGTACTTC.